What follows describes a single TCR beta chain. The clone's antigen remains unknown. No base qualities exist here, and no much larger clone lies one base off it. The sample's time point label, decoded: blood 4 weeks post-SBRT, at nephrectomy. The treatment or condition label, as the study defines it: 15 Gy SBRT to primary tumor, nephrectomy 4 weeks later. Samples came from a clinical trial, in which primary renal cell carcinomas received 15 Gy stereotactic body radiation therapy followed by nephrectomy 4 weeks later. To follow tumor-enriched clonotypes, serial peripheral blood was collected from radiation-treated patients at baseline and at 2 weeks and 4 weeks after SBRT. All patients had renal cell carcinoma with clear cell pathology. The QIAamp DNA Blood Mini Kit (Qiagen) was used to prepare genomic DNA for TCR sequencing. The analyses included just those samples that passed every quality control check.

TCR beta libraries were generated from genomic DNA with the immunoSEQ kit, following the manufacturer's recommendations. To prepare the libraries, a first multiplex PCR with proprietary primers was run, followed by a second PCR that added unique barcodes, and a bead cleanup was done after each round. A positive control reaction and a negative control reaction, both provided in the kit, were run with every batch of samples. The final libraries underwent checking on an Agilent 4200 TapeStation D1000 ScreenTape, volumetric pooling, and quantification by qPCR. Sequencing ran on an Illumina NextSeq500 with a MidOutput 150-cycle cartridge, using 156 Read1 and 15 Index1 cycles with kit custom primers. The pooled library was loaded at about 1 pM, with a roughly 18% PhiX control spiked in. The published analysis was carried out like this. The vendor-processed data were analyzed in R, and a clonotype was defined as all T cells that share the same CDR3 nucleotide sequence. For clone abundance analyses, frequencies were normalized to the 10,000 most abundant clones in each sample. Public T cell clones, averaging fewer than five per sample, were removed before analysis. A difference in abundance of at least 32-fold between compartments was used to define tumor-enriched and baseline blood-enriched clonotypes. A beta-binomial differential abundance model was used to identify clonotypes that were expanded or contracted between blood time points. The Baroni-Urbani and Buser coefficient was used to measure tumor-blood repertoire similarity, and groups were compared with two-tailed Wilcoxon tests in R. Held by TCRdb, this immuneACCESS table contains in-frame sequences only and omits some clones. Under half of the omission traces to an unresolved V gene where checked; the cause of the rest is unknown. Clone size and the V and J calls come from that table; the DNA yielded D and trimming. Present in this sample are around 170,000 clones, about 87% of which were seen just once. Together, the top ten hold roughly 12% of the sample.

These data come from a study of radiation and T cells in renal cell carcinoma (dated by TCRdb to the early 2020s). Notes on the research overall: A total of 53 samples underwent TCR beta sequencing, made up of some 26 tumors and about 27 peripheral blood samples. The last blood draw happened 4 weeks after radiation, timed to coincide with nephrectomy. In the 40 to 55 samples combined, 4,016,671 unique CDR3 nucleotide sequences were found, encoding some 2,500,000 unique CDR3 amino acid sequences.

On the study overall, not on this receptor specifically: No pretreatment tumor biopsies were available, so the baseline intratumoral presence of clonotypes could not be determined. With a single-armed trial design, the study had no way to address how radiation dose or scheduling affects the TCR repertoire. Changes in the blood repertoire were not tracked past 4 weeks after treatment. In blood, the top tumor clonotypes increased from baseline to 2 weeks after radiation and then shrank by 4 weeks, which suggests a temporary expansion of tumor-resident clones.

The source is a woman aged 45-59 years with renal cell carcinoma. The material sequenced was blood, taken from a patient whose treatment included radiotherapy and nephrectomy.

Here the CDR3 is given as CASSQPTGRKETQYF. The nucleotide sequence reads as follows: TGCGCCAGCAGTCAACCGACAGGGAGGAAAGAGACCCAGTACTTC. The sequence joins TRBV5-1 to TRBJ2-5, with TRBD1 tentatively as D gene (7 bases match). Per the germline V gene, SGHRS is the CDR1 and YFSETQ is the CDR2. V loses 5 bases, J loses 3 bases, and the germline ends lie 17 bases apart. From cysteine to phenylalanine, the CDR3 is 15 amino acids long. The CDR3 DNA has 45 bases and is translated from base 1.